This T cell receptor beta chain was captured in a study of patients and donors after allogeneic stem cell transplantation. TCRdb itself ran the RT-PCR reads through MiXCR, one entry per CDR3 protein. The sample has around 240,000 distinct CDR3 sequences; around 14% are singletons. This clonotype was found many times. CDR3 length equals 18 residues. The trim removed 6 bases at V and 3 bases at J, leaving 15 bases unmatched. This clonotype originated in a human donor who was either an allogeneic HSCT recipient or a stem cell or donor lymphocyte infusion donor (not recorded which). It is not recorded whose cells these are; they may come from a transplant donor. Sample: blood, either unsorted or a sorted T cell fraction (not recorded which). The chain employs TRBV12-3 or TRBV12-4 and TRBJ1-3; 9 bases map to TRBD1. CDR3 coding DNA: TGTGCCAGCAGCCCCCTCCTAGGACAGGGGAGCTTTGGAAACACCATATATTTT. It yields the protein CASSPLLGQGSFGNTIYF.